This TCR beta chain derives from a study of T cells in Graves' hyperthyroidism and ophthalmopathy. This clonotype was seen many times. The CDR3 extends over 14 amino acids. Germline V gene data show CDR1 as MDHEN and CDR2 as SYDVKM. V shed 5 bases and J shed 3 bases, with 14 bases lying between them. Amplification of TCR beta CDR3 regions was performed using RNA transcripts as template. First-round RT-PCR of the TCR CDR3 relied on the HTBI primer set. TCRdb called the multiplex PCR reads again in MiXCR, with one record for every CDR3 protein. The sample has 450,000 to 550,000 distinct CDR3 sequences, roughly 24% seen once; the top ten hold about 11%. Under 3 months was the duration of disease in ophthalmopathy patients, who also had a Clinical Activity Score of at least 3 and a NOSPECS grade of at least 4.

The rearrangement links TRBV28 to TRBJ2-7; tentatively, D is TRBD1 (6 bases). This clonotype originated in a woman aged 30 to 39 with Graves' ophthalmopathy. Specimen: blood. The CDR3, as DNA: TGTGCCAGCAGTACCGGGACAATGATCTACGAGCAGTACTTC. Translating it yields CASSTGTMIYEQYF. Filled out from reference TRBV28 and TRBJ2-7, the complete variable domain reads DVKVTQSSRYLVKRTGEKVFLECVQDMDHENMFWYRQDPGLGLRLIYFSYDVKMKEKGDIPEGYSVSREKKERFSLILESASTNQTSMYLCASSTGTMIYEQYFGPGTRLTVT.